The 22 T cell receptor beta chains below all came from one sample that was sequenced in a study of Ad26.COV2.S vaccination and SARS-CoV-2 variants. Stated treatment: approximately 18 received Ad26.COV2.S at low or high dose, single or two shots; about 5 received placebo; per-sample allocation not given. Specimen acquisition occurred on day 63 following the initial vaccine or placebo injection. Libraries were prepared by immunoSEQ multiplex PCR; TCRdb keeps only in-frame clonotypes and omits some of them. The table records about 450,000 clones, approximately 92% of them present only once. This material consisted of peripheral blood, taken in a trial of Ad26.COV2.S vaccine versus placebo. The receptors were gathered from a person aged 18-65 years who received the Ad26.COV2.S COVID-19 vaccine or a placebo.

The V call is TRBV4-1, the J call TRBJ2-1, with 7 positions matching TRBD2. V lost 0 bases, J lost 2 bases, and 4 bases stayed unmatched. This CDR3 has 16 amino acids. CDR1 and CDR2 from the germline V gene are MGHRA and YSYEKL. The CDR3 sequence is CASSQDLGGTYNEQFF. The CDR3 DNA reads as TGCGCCAGCAGCCAAGATCTGGGGGGGACCTACAATGAGCAGTTCTTC.

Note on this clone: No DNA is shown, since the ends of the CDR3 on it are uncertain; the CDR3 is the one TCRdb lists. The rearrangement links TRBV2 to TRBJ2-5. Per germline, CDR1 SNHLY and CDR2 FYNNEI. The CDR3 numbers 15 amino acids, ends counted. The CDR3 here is CASSSLRQNQETQYF.

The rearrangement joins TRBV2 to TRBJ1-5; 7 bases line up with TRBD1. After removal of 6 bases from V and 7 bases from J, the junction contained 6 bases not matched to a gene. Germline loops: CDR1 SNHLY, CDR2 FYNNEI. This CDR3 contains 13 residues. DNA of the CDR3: TGTGCCAGCAGCGTACAGGGGTCGCAGCCCCAGCATTTT. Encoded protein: CASSVQGSQPQHF.

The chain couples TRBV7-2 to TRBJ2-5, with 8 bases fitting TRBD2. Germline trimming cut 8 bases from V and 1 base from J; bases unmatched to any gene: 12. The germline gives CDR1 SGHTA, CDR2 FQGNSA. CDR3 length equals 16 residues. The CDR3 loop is CASAPDRGRSQETQYF. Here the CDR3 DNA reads TGTGCCAGCGCCCCCGACCGCGGGAGGTCCCAAGAGACCCAGTACTTC.

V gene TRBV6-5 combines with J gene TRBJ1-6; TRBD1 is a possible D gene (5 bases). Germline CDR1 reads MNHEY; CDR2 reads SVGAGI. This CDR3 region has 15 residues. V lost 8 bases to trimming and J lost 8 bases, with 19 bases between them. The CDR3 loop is CASSSGPLLYSPLHF. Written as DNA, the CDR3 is TGTGCCAGCTCCTCAGGGCCCCTGCTCTATTCACCCCTCCACTTT.

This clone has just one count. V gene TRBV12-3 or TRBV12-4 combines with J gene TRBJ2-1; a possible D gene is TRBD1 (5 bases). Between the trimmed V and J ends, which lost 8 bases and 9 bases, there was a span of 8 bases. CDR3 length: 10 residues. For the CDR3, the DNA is TGTGCCAGCGGCCAGGGTGAGCAGTTCTTC. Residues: CASGQGEQFF.

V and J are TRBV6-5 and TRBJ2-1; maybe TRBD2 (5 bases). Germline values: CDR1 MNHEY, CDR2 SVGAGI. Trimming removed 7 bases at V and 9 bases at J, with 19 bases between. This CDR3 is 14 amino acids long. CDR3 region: CASTPPSSTSEQFF. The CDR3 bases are TGTGCCAGCACCCCCCCCTCTAGTACTAGTGAGCAGTTCTTC.

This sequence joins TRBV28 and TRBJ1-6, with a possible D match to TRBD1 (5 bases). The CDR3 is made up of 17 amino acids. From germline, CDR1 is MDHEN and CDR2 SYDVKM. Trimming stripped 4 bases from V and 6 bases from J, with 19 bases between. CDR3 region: CASSYPGPRSSNSPLHF. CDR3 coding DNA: TGTGCCAGCAGTTATCCGGGGCCCCGTTCCAGTAATTCACCCCTCCACTTT.

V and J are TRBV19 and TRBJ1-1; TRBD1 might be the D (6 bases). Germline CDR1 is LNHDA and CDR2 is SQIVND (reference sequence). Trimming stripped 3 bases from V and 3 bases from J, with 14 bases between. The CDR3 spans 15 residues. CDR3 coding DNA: TGTGCCAGTAGTATTTTTTCGGGGGCATACACTGAAGCTTTCTTT. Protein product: CASSIFSGAYTEAFF.

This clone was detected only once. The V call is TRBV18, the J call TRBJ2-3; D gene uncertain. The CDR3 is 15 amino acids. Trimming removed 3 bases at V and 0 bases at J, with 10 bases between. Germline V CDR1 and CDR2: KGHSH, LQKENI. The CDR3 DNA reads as TGTGCCAGCTCACCGGGCCGCTCTAGCACAGATACGCAGTATTTT. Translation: CASSPGRSSTDTQYF.

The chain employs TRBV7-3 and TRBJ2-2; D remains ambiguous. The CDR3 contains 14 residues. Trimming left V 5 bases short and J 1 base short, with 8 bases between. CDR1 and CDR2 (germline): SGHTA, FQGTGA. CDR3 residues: CASSTVGNTGELFF. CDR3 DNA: TGTGCCAGCAGCACCGTGGGGAACACCGGGGAGCTGTTTTTT.

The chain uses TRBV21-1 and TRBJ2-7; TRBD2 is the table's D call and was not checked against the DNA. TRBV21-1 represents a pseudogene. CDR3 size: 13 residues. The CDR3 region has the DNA TGTGCCGCGGTGGGCGGGAGGTCCTACGAGCAGTACGTC. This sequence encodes CAAVGGRSYEQYV.

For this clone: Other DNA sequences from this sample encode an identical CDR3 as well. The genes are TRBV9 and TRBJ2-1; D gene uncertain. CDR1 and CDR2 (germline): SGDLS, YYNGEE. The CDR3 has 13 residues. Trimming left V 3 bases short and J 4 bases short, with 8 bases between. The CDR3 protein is CASSARSYNEQFF. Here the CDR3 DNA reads TGTGCCAGCAGCGCCAGATCTTACAATGAGCAGTTCTTC.

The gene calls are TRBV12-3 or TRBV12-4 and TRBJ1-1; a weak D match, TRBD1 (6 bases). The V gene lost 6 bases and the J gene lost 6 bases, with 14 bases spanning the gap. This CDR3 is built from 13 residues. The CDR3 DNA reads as TGTGCCAGCAGCTACAGGGTCTACGCTGAAGCTTTCTTT. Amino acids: CASSYRVYAEAFF.

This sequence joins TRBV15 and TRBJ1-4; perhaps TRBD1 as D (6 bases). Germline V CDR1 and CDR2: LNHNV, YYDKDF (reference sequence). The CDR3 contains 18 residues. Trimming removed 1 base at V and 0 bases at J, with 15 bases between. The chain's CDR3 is CATSRAGAGRATNEKLFF. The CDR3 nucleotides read TGTGCCACCAGCAGAGCGGGGGCAGGGAGGGCAACTAATGAAAAACTGTTTTTT.

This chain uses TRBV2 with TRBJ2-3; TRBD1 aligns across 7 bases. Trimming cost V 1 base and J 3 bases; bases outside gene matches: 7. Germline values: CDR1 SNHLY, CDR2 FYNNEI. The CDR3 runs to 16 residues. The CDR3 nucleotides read TGTGCCAGCAGTGAAGGTCGGGGACAGTGGACAGATACGCAGTATTTT. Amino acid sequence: CASSEGRGQWTDTQYF.

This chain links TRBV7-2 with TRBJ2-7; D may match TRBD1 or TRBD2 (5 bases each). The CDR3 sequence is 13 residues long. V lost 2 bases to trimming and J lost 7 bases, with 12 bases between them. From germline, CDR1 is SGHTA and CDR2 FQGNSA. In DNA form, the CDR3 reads TGTGCCAGCAGCTTAACGGGACCCTGGGAGCAGTACTTC. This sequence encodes CASSLTGPWEQYF.

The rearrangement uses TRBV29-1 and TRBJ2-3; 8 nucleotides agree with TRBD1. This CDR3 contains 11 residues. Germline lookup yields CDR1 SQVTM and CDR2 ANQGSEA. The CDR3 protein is CTTRGTGEQYF. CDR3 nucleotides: TGCACCACCCGGGGGACAGGCGAGCAGTATTTT.

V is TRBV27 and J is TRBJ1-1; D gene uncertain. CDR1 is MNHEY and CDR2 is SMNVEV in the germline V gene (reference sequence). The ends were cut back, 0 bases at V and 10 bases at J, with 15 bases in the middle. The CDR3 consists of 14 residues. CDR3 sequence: CASSLSGPLEGAFF. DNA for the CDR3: TGTGCCAGCAGTTTATCCGGGCCCCTCGAGGGAGCTTTCTTT.

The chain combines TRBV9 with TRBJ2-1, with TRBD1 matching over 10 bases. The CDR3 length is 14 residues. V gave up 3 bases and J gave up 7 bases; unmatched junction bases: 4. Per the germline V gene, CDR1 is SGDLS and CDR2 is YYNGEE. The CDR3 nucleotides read TGTGCCAGCAGCGGGGGACAGGGGCGGAATGAGCAGTTCTTC. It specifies CASSGGQGRNEQFF. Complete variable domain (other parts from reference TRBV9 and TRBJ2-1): DSGVTQTPKHLITATGQRVTLRCSPRSGDLSVYWYQQSLDQGLQFLIQYYNGEERAKGNILERFSAQQFPDLHSELNLSSLELGDSALYFCASSGGQGRNEQFFGPGTRLTVL.

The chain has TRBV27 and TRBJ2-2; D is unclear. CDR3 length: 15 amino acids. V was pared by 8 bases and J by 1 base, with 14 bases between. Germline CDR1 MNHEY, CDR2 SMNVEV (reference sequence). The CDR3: CASLPPGLNTGELFF. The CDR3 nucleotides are TGTGCCAGCTTACCACCGGGTCTGAACACCGGGGAGCTGTTTTTT.

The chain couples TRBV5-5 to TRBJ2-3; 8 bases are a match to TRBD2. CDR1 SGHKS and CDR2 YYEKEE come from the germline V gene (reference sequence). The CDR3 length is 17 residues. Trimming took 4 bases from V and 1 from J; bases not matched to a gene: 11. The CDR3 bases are TGTGCCAGCAGCCCGAGGGCGGGAGGAGGGGGCACAGATACGCAGTATTTT. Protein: CASSPRAGGGGTDTQYF. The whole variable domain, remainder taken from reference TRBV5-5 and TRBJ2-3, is DAGVTQSPTHLIKTRGQQVTLRCSPISGHKSVSWYQQVLGQGPQFIFQYYEKEERGRGNFPDRFSARQFPNYSSELNVNALLLGDSALYLCASSPRAGGGGTDTQYFGPGTRLTVL.